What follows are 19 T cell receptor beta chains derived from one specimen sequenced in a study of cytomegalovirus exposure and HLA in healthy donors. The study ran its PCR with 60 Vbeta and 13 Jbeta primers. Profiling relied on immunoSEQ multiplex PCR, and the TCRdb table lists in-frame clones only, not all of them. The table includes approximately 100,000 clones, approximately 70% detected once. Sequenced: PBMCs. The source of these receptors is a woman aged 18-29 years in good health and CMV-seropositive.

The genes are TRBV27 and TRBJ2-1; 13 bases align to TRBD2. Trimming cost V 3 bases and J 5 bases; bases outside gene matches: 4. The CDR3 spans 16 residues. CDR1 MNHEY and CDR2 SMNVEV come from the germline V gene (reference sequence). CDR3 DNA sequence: TGTGCCAGCAGTTTTAAACTAGCGGGGGGGAACAATGAGCAGTTCTTC. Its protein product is CASSFKLAGGNNEQFF.

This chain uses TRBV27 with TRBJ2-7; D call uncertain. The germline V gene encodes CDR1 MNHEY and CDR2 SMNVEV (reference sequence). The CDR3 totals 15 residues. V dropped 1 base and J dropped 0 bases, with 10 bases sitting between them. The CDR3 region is CASSLLAGSSYEQYF. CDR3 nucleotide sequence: TGTGCCAGCAGTTTATTGGCAGGAAGCTCCTACGAGCAGTACTTC.

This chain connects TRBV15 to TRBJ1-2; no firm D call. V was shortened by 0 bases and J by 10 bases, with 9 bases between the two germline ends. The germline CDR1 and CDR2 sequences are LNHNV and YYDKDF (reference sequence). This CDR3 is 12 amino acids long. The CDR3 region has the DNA TGTGCCACCAGCAGAGACCCGGGATTCTACACCTTC. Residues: CATSRDPGFYTF.

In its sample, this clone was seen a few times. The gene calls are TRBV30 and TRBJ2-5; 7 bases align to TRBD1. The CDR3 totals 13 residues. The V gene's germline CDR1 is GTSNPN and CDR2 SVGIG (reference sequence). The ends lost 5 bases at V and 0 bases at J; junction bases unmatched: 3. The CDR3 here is CAWQGQNQETQYF. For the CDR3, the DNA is TGTGCCTGGCAGGGACAGAACCAAGAGACCCAGTACTTC.

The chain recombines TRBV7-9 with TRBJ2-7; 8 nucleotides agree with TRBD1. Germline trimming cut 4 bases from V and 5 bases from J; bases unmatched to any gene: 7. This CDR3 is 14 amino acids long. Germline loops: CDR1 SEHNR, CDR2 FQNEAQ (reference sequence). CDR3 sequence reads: CASSSHRGINEQYF. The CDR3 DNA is TGTGCCAGCAGCTCGCACAGGGGGATCAACGAGCAGTACTTC.

CDR3 sequence: CASSPRLAGDNYEQYF. As DNA, the CDR3 is TGTGCCAGCAGTCCAAGACTAGCGGGAGATAACTACGAGCAGTACTTC. V gene TRBV27 combines with J gene TRBJ2-7; 12 bases agree with TRBD2. CDR3 length: 16 amino acids. With V trimmed by 5 bases and J by 3 bases, 8 bases remained unmatched. The germline V gene has CDR1 MNHEY and CDR2 SMNVEV (reference sequence).

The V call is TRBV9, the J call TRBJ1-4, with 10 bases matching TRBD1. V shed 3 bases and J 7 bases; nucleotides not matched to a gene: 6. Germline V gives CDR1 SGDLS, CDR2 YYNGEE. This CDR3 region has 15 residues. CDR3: CASSAGTGAPEKLFF. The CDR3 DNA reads TGTGCCAGCAGCGCCGGGACAGGGGCCCCTGAAAAACTGTTTTTT.

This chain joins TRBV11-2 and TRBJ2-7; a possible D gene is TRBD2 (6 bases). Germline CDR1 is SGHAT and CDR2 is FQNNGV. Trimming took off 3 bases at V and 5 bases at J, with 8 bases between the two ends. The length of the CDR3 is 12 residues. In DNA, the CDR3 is TGTGCCAGCAGCTTGGCGGGAAACGAGCAGTACTTC. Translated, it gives CASSLAGNEQYF.

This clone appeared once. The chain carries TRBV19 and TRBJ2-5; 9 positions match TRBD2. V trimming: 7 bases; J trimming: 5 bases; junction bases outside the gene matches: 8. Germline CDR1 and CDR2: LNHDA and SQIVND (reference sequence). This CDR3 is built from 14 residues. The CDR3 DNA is TGTGCCAGTACTCAGTCAGGACTAGCGGAGACCCAGTACTTC. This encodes CASTQSGLAETQYF.

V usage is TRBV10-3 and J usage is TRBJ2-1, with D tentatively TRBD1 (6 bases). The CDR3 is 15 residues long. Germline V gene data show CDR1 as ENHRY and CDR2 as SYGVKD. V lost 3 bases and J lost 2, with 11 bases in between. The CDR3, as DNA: TGTGCCATCAGTGAAGGCAGGGGCGCCTACAATGAGCAGTTCTTC. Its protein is CAISEGRGAYNEQFF.

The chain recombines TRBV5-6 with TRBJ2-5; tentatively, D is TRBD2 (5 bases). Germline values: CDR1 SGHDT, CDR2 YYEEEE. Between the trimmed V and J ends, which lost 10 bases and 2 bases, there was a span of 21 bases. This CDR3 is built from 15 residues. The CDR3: CAASSFLLGQETQYF. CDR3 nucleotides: TGTGCCGCCAGCAGCTTTCTACTAGGACAAGAGACCCAGTACTTC.

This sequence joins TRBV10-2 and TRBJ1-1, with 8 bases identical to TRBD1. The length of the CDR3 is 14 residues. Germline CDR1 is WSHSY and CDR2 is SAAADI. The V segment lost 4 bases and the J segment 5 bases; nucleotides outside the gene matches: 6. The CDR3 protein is CASSGQGLLTEAFF. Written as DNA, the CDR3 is TGCGCCAGCAGTGGACAGGGGCTTTTAACTGAAGCTTTCTTT.

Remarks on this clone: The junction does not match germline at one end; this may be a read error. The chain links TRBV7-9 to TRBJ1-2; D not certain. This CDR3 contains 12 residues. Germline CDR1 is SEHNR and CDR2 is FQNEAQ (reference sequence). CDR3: CASSLVRPSGPF. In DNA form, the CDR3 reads TGTGCCAGCAGCTTAGTTCGGCCATCTGGGCCCTTC.

CDR3 coding DNA: TGTGCCAGCAGCTTAGAGCGGGAGAGCTACGAGCAGTACTTC. Translating it yields CASSLERESYEQYF. V gene TRBV7-2 combines with J gene TRBJ2-7, with 8 bases lining up with TRBD2. CDR1 and CDR2 (germline): SGHTA, FQGNSA. This CDR3 is built from 14 residues. Trimming took 1 base from V and 3 from J; bases not matched to a gene: 2.

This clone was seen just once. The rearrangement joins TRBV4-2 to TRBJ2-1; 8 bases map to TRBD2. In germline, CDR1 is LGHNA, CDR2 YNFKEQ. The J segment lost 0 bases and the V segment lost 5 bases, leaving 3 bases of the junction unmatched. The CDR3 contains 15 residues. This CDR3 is CASSNGRASYNEQFF. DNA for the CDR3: TGTGCCAGCAGCAACGGGAGGGCCTCCTACAATGAGCAGTTCTTC.

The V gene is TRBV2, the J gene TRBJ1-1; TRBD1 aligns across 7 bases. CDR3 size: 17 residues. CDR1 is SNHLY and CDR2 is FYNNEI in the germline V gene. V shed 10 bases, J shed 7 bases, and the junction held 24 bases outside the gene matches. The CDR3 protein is CATTDDPDRPWSSEAFF. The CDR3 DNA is TGTGCCACCACTGATGACCCGGACAGGCCCTGGAGTAGTGAAGCTTTCTTT.

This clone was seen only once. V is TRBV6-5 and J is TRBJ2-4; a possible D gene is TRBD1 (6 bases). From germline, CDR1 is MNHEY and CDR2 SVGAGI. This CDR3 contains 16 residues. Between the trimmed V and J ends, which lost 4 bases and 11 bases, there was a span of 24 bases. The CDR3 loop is CASSWAGASPGGVQYF. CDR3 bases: TGTGCCAGCAGTTGGGCAGGGGCCAGTCCGGGTGGGGTTCAGTACTTC.

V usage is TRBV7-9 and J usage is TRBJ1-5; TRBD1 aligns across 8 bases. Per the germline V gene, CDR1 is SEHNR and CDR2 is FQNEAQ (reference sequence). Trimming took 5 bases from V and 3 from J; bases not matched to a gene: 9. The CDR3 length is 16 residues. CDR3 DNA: TGTGCCAGCAGCCCCTTCGGACAGGGTTACAATCAGCCCCAGCATTTT. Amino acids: CASSPFGQGYNQPQHF.

The CDR3 DNA reads as TGTGCCAGCAGTGGTACCGACATACCCTACGAGCAGTACTTC. Translation gives CASSGTDIPYEQYF. The rearrangement links TRBV2 to TRBJ2-7; no clear D. The CDR3 contains 14 residues. V shed 4 bases and J shed 2 bases, with 12 bases lying between them. CDR1 and CDR2 from the germline V gene are SNHLY and FYNNEI.